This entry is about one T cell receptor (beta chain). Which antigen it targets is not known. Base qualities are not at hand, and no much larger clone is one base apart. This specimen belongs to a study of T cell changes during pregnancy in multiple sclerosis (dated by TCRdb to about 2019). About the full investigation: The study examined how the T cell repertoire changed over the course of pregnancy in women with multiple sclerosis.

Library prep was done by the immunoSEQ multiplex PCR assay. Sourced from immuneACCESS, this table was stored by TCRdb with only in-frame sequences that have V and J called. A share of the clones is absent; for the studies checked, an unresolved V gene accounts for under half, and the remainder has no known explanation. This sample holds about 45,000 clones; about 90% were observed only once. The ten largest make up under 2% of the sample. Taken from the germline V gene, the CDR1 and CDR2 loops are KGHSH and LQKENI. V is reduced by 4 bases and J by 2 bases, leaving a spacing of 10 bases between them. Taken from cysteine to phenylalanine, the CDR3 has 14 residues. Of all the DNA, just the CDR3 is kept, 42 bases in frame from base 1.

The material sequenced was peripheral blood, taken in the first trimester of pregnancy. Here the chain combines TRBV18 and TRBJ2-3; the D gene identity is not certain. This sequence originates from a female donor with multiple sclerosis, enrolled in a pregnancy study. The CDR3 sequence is CASSLARTTDTQYF. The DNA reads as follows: TGTGCCAGCTCACTGGCACGAACCACAGATACGCAGTATTTT.